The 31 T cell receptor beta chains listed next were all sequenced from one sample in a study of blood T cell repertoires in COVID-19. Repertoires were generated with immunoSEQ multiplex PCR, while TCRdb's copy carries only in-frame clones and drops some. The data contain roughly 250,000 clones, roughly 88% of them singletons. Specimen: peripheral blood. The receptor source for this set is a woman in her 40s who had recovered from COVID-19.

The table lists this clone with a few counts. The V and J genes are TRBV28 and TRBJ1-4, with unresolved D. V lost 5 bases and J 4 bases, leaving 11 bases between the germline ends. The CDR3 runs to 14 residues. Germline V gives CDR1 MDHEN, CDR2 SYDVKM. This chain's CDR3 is CASSATVFNEKLFF. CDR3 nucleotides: TGTGCCAGCAGTGCAACAGTTTTTAATGAAAAACTGTTTTTT.

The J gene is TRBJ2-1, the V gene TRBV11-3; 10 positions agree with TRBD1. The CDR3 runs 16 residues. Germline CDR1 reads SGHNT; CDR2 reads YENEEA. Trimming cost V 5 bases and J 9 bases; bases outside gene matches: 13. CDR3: CASSPRQGASKSEQFF. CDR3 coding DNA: TGTGCCAGCAGCCCAAGACAGGGGGCGTCAAAAAGTGAGCAGTTCTTC. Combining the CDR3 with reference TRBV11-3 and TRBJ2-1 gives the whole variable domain EAGVVQSPRYKIIEKKQPVAFWCNPISGHNTLYWYLQNLGQGPELLIRYENEEAVDDSQLPKDRFSAERLKGVDSTLKIQPAELGDSAVYLCASSPRQGASKSEQFFGPGTRLTVL.

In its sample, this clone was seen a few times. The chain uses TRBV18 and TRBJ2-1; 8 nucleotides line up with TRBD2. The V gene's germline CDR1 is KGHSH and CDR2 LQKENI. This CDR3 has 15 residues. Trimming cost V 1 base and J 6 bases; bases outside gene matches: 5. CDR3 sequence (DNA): TGTGCCAGCTCACCACGGACCGGGAGGGCCAATGAGCAGTTCTTC. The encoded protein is CASSPRTGRANEQFF. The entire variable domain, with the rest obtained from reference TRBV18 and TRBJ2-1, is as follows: NAGVMQNPRHLVRRRGQEARLRCSPMKGHSHVYWYRQLPEEGLKFMVYLQKENIIDESGMPKERFSAEFPKEGPSILRIQQVVRGDSAAYFCASSPRTGRANEQFFGPGTRLTVL.

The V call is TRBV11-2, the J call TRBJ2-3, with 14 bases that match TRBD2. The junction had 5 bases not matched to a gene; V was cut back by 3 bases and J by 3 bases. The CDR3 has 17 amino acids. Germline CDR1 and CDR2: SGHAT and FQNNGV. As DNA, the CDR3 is TGTGCCAGCAGCTTGGCGACTAGCGGGAGGGGGACAGATACGCAGTATTTT. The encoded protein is CASSLATSGRGTDTQYF.

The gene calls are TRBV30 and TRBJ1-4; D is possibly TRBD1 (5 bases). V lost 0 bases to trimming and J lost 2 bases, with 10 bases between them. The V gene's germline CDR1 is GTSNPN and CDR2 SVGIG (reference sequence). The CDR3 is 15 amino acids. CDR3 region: CAWSVRGATNEKLFF. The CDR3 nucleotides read TGTGCCTGGAGTGTACGCGGGGCCACTAATGAAAAACTGTTTTTT.

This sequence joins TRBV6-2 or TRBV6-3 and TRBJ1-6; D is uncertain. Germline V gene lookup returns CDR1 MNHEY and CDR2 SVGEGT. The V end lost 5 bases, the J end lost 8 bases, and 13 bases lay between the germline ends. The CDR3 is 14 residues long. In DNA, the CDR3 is TGTGCCAGCAGTAGGCGGAGGGCGGATTCACCCCTCCACTTT. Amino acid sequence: CASSRRRADSPLHF.

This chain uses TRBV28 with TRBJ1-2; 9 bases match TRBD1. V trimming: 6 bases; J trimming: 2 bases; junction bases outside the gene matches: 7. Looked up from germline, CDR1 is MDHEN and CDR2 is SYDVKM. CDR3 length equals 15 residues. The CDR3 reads CASSPGQGWNYGYTF. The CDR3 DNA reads TGTGCCAGCAGCCCCGGACAGGGGTGGAACTATGGCTACACCTTC.

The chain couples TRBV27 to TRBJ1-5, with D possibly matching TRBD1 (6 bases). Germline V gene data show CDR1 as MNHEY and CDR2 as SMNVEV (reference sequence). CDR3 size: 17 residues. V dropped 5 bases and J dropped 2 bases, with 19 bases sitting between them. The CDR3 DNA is TGTGCCAGCAGTCCAAACGACAGGCTGAGGGGCAATCAGCCCCAGCATTTT. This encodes CASSPNDRLRGNQPQHF.

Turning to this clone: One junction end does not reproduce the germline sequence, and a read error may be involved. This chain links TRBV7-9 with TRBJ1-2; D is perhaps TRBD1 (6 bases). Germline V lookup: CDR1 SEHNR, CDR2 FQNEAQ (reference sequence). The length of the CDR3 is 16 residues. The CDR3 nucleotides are TGCGCCAGCAGCTTAGCGGGGGGGGCAGCTAACTATGGCTACACCTTC. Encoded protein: CASSLAGGAANYGYTF.

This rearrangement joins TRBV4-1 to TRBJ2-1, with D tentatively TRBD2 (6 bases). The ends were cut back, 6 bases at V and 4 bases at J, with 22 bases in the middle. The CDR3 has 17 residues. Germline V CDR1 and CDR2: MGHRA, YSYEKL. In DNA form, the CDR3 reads TGCGCCAGCAGTCCGATTGCGTCGCGGGGCGGTTACAATGAGCAGTTCTTC. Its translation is CASSPIASRGGYNEQFF.

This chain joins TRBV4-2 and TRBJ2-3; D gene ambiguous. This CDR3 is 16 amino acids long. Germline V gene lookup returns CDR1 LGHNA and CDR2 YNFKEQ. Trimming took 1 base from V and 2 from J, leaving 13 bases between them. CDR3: CASSQVWADSTDTQYF. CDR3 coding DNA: TGTGCCAGCAGCCAAGTTTGGGCAGATTCCACAGATACGCAGTATTTT.

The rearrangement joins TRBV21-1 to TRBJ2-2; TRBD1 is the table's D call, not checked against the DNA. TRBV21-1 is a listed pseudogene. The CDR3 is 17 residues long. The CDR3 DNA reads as TGTGCCAGCAGCCCCCGAGACAGGGTTGGGTCGGCCGGGGAGCTGTTTTTT. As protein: CASSPRDRVGSAGELFF.

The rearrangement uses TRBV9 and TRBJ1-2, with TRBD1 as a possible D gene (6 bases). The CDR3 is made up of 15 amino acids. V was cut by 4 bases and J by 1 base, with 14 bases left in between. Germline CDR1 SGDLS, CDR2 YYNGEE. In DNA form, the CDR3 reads TGTGCCAGCAGCTACGGGACACCCATTAACTATGGCTACACCTTC. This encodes CASSYGTPINYGYTF.

CDR3 amino acids: CASSIRASGDNEQFF. CDR3 DNA sequence: TGTGCCAGTAGTATTAGAGCTAGCGGGGACAATGAGCAGTTCTTC. The gene calls are TRBV19 and TRBJ2-1; TRBD2 agrees at 9 bases. The CDR3 sequence is 15 residues long. CDR1 LNHDA and CDR2 SQIVND come from the germline V gene (reference sequence). J lost 5 bases, V lost 3 bases, and 5 bases had no gene match.

For the CDR3, the DNA is TGTGCCAGCAGCTTAAGTATCACAGGGCTAAACACCGGGGAGCTGTTTTTT. Translated, it gives CASSLSITGLNTGELFF. The chain combines TRBV7-8 with TRBJ2-2; D is perhaps TRBD1 (6 bases). This CDR3 has 17 residues. The germline V gene encodes CDR1 SGHVS and CDR2 FQNEAQ. Trimming removed 2 bases at V and 2 bases at J, with 15 bases between.

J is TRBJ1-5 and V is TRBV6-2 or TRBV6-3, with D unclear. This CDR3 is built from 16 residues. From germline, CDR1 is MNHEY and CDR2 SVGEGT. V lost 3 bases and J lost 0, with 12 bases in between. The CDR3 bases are TGTGCCAGCAGTTATCCAGGAACTTATAGCAATCAGCCCCAGCATTTT. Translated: CASSYPGTYSNQPQHF.

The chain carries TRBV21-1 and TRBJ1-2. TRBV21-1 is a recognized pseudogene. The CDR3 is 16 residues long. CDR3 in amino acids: CASSKGRWRWKYGYTF. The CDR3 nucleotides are TGTGCCAGCAGCAAAGGTAGGTGGCGGTGGAAGTATGGCTACACCTTC.

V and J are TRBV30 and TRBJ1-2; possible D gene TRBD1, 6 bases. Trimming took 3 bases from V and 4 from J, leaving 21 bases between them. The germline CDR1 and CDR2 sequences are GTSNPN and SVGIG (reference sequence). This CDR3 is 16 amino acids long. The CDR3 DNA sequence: TGTGCCTGGAGCGCCTCGGCGGTCGGACAGTCCTATGGCTACACCTTC. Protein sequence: CAWSASAVGQSYGYTF.

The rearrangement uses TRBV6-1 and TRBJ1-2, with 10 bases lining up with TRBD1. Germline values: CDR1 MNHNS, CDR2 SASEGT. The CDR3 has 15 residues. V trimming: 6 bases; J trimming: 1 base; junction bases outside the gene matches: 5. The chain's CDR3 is CASRIGTGVNYGYTF. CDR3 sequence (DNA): TGTGCCAGCAGGATAGGGACAGGGGTTAACTATGGCTACACCTTC.

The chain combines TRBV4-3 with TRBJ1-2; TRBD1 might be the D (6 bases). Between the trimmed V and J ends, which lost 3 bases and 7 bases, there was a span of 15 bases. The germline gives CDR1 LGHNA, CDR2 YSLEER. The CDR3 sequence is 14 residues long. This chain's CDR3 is CASSQGTGFGGYTF. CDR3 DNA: TGCGCCAGCAGCCAGGGAACAGGGTTTGGTGGCTACACCTTC.

This CDR3 is CASSPPSGGLSPQFF. The DNA of the CDR3 is TGTGCCAGCAGCCCCCCTAGCGGGGGCCTCTCGCCACAGTTCTTC. This chain uses TRBV25-1 with TRBJ2-1; 10 nucleotides line up with TRBD2. Germline V gene lookup returns CDR1 MGHDK and CDR2 SYGVNS. Trimming took 6 bases from V and 13 from J; bases not matched to a gene: 15. The CDR3 runs to 15 residues.

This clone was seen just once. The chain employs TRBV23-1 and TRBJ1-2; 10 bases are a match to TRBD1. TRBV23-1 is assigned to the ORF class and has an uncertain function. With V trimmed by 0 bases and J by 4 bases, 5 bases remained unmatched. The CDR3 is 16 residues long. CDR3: CASSQSWRTGGYGYTF. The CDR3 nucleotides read TGCGCCAGCAGTCAATCGTGGAGGACAGGGGGCTATGGCTACACCTTC.

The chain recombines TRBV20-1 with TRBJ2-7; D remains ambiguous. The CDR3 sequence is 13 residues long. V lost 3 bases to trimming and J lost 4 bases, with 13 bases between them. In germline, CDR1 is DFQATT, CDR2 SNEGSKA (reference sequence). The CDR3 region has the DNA TGCAGTGCTAGTAACGGTAGCTGGTACGAGCAGTACTTC. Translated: CSASNGSWYEQYF.

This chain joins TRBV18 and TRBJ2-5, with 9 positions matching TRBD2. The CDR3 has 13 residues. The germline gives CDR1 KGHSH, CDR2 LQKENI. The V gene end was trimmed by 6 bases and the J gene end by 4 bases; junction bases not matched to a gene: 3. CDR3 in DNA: TGTGCCAGCTCCGCACTAGCGGGAGAGACCCAGTACTTC. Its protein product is CASSALAGETQYF.

CDR3 sequence: CATSASQGASGANVLTF. The CDR3, as DNA: TGTGCCACCAGTGCAAGTCAGGGGGCATCTGGGGCCAACGTCCTGACTTTC. The chain links TRBV24-1 to TRBJ2-6; 8 nucleotides line up with TRBD1. This CDR3 comprises 17 residues. CDR1 and CDR2 from the germline V gene are KGHDR and SFDVKD. J was trimmed by 1 base and V by 5 bases; bases with no gene match: 6.

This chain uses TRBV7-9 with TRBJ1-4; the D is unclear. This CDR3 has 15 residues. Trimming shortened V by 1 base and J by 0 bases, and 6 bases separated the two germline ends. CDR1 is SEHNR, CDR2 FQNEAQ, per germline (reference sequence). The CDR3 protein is CASSLVSSTNEKLFF. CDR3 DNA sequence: TGTGCCAGCAGCTTAGTTTCTTCAACTAATGAAAAACTGTTTTTT.

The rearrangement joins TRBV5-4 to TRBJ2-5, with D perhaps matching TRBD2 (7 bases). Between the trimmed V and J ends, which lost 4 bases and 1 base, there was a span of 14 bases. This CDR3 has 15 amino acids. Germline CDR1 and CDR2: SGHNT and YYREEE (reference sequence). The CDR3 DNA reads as TGTGCCAGCAGCAGGGGGGGACACAGCCAAGAGACCCAGTACTTC. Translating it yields CASSRGGHSQETQYF.

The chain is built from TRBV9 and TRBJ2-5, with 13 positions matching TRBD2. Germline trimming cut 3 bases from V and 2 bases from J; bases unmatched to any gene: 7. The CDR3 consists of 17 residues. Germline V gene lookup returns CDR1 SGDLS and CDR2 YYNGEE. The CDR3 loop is CASSGGRLAGGQETQYF. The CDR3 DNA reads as TGTGCCAGCAGCGGGGGAAGACTAGCGGGAGGTCAAGAGACCCAGTACTTC.

The CDR3: CASSQDSGGRHQPQHF. CDR3 DNA sequence: TGCGCCAGCAGCCAAGATAGTGGGGGCCGGCATCAGCCCCAGCATTTT. The gene calls are TRBV4-1 and TRBJ1-5; D is perhaps TRBD1 (6 bases). Trimming pared 0 bases from V and 5 bases from J, leaving 14 bases between. This CDR3 comprises 16 residues. From germline, CDR1 is MGHRA and CDR2 YSYEKL.

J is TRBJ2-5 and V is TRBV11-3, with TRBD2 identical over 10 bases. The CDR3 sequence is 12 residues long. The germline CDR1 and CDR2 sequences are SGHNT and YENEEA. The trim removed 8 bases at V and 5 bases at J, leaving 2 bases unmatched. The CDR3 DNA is TGTGCCAGCGGACTAGCGGTGGAGACCCAGTACTTC. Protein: CASGLAVETQYF.

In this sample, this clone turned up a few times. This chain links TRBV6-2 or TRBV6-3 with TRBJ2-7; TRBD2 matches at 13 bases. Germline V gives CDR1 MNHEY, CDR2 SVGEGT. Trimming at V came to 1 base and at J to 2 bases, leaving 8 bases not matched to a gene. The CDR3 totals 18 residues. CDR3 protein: CASSYYKGGTSGTYEQYF. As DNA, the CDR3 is TGTGCCAGCAGTTACTACAAAGGAGGGACTAGCGGGACCTACGAGCAGTACTTC.